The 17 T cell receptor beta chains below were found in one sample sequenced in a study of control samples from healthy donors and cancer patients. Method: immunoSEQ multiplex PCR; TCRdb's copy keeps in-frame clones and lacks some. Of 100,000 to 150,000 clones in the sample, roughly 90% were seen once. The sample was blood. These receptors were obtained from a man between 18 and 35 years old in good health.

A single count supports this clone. For the CDR3, the DNA is TGCGCCAGCAGCGACACGGGCCCCTTAAAAGACATTCAGTACTTC. Its translation: CASSDTGPLKDIQYF. This sequence joins TRBV4-1 and TRBJ2-4; no clear D gene. CDR1 is MGHRA and CDR2 is YSYEKL in the germline V gene. The CDR3 is made up of 15 amino acids. Trimming cost V 5 bases and J 8 bases, with 19 bases left between them.

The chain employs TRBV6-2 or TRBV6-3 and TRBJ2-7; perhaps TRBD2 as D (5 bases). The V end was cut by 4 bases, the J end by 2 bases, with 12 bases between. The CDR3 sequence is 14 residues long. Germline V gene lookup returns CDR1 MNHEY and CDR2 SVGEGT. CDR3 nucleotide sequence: TGTGCCAGCAGTTTGAGTAGCGTGACCTACGAGCAGTACTTC. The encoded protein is CASSLSSVTYEQYF.

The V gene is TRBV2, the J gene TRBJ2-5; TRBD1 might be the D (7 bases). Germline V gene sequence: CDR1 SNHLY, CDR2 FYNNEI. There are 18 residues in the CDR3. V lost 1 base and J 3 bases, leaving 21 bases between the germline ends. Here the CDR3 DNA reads TGTGCCAGCAGTGAAGGACGATCGTCCAGGGGGGAGAAAGAGACCCAGTACTTC. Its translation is CASSEGRSSRGEKETQYF.

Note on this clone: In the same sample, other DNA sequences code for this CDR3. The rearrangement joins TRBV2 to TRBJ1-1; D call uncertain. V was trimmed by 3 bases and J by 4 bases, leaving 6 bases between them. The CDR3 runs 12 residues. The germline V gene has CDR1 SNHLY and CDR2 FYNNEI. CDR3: CASSDDSTEAFF. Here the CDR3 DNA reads TGTGCCAGCAGTGATGATAGCACTGAAGCTTTCTTT.

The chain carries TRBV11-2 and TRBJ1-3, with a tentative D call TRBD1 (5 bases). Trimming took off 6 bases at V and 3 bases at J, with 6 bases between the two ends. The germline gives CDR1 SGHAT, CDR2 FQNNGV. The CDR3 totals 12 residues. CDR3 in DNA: TGTGCCAGCAGTCAGGGTGGAAACACCATATATTTT. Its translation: CASSQGGNTIYF. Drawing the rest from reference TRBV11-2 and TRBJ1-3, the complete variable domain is EAGVAQSPRYKIIEKRQSVAFWCNPISGHATLYWYQQILGQGPKLLIQFQNNGVVDDSQLPKDRFSAERLKGVDSTLKIQPAKLEDSAVYLCASSQGGNTIYFGEGSWLTVV.

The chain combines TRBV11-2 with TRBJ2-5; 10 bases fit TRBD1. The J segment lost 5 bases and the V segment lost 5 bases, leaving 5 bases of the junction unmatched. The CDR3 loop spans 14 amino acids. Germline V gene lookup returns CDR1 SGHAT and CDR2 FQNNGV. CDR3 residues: CASSTRTGGETQYF. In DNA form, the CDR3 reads TGTGCCAGCAGCACCCGGACAGGGGGGGAGACCCAGTACTTC. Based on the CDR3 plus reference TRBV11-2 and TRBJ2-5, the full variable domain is EAGVAQSPRYKIIEKRQSVAFWCNPISGHATLYWYQQILGQGPKLLIQFQNNGVVDDSQLPKDRFSAERLKGVDSTLKIQPAKLEDSAVYLCASSTRTGGETQYFGPGTRLLVL.

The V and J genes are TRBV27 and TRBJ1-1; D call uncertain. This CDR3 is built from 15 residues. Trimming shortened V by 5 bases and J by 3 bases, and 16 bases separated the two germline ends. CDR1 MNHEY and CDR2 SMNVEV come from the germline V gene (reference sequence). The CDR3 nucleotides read TGTGCCAGCAGTAGGACGGGATGGGGTGACACTGAAGCTTTCTTT. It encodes CASSRTGWGDTEAFF.

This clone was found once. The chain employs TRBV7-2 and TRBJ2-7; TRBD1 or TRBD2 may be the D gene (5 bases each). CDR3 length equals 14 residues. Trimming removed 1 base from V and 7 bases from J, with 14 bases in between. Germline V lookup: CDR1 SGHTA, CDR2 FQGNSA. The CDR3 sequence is CASSLVGVAREQYF. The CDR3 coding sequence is TGTGCCAGCAGCTTAGTGGGGGTCGCAAGAGAGCAGTACTTC. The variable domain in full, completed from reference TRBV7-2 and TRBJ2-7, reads GAGVSQSPSNKVTEKGKDVELRCDPISGHTALYWYRQSLGQGLEFLIYFQGNSAPDKSGLPSDRFSAERTGGSVSTLTIQRTQQEDSAVYLCASSLVGVAREQYFGPGTRLTVT.

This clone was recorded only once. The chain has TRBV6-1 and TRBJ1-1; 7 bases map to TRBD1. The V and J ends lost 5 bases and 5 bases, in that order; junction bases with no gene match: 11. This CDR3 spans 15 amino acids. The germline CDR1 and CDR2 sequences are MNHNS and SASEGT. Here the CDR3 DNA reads TGTGCCAGCAGTTCTCCGGGACAGAGACGAACTGAAGCTTTCTTT. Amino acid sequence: CASSSPGQRRTEAFF.

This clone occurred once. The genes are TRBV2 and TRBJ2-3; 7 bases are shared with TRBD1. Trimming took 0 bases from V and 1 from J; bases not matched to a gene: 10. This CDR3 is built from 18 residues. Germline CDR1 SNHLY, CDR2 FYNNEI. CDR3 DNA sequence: TGTGCCAGCAGTGAAGCTGTTACAGGGGCCTCGGGCACAGATACGCAGTATTTT. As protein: CASSEAVTGASGTDTQYF.

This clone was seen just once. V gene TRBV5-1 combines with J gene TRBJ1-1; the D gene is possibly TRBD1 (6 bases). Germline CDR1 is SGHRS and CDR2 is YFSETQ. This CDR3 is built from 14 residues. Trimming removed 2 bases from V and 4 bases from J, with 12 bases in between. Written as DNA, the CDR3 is TGCGCCAGCAGCTTCGGGGGCCGGGGCACTGAAGCTTTCTTT. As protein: CASSFGGRGTEAFF.

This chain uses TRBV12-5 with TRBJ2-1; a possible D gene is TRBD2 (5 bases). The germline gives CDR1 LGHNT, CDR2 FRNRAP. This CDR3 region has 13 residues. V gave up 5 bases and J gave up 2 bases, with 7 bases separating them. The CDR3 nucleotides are TGTGCTAGTGGTACCGGGGCCTACAATGAGCAGTTCTTC. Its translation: CASGTGAYNEQFF.

CDR3 loop: CATSRDTASGGPDNEQFF. For the CDR3, the DNA is TGTGCCACCAGCAGAGATACGGCTAGCGGGGGGCCCGACAATGAGCAGTTCTTC. The V and J genes are TRBV15 and TRBJ2-1, with 11 bases aligning to TRBD2. CDR1 and CDR2 from the germline V gene are LNHNV and YYDKDF (reference sequence). J gave up 5 bases and V 0 bases, and 9 bases lay outside the gene matches. The CDR3 consists of 18 residues.

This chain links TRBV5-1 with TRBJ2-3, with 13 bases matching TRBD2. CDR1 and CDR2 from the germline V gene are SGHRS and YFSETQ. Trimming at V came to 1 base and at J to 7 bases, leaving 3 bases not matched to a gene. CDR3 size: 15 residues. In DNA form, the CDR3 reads TGCGCCAGCAGCTTGACTAGCGGGGGGGCGTATACGCAGTATTTT. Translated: CASSLTSGGAYTQYF.

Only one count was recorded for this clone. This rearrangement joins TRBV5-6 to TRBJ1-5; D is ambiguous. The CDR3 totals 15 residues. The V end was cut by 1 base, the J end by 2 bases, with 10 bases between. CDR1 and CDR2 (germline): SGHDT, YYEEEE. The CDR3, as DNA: TGTGCCAGCAGCTTGATGGGAACTGGCAATCAGCCCCAGCATTTT. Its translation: CASSLMGTGNQPQHF.

The CDR3 nucleotides read TGTGCCAGCAGTTTAGGTCGATCCGGGGAGCTGTTTTTT. It translates to CASSLGRSGELFF. The chain is built from TRBV27 and TRBJ2-2; D call uncertain. CDR3 length: 13 residues. With 2 bases removed from V and 6 bases from J, the gap between germline ends came to 7 bases. Per germline, CDR1 MNHEY and CDR2 SMNVEV (reference sequence).

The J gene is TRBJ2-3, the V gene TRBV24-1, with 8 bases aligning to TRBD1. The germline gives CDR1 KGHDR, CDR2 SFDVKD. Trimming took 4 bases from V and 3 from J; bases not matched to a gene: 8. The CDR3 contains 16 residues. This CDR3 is CATSEGDRSLTDTQYF. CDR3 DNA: TGTGCCACCAGTGAGGGGGACAGGAGTTTGACAGATACGCAGTATTTT.